This T cell receptor beta chain was observed in a study of a mutant IDH1 vaccine in newly diagnosed glioma listed by TCRdb under 2021. Regarding the complete study: Vaccination began 4-6 weeks after radiotherapy alone, or alongside temozolomide cycles in the chemotherapy-containing groups. Longitudinal TCRB deep sequencing was performed for fewer than 30 treated patients wherever samples were available for exploratory analyses. Prior to enrollment, patients had been given standard therapy consisting of radiotherapy alone, temozolomide alone, or radiochemotherapy with temozolomide, with the combination given to most patients. Peripheral blood was collected at six visits: V03 (baseline), V05, V07, V10, V12 and V13. The week-35 safety follow-up was designated visit V12, and the week-47 end of study was designated visit V13. Of the approximately 35 treated patients, approximately 62% were male and approximately 40% were female, and a mean age of about 37 years was recorded. General conclusions and limits of the study: The authors stated that sample limitations prevented analyses of patient blood samples from being reproduced. Vaccine-induced immune responses across multiple MHC alleles were detected in over 80% of patients. Selection of PBMC samples for TCRB deep sequencing was based on availability. Changes in the top peripheral T cell clonotypes picked up by TCRB sequencing did not appear to be linked to pseudoprogression.

Sample time point, as interpreted from the label and publication: week 35, safety follow-up. Each vaccine dose was 300 ug of a 20-mer mutant IDH1 peptide in Montanide, given subcutaneously with topical imiquimod. Eight vaccinations were administered to patients in weeks 1, 3, 5, 7, 11, 15, 19 and 23, corresponding to visits V03 through V10. Newly diagnosed WHO grade 3 or 4 IDH1-mutant astrocytomas showing loss of nuclear ATRX were present in the donors. The samples were drawn from NOA16, a multicentre, single-arm, open-label phase I trial in Germany that tested a mutant IDH1 peptide vaccine in humans for the first time. Genomic DNA for TCRB sequencing was isolated from EDTA blood with the DNeasy Blood and Tissue Kit. CDR1 and CDR2 (SGHRS, YFSETQ) derive from the germline V gene. V and J lose 4 bases and 5 bases, and a span of 10 bases separates them. The CDR3 runs 12 amino acids, cysteine and phenylalanine included. The kept DNA is CDR3 alone, 36 bases in frame from the first base.

Library creation used the immunoSEQ multiplex PCR assay. The hsTCRB Kit was used according to the manufacturer's protocol to amplify rearranged TCR beta chain sequences. TCRB libraries were sequenced on an Illumina MiSeq. The paper's data handling went like this. Demultiplexing, trimming and gene mapping were performed with the kit vendor's proprietary platform. TCRdb limited this immuneACCESS table to in-frame rearrangements with V and J called. A share of clones is missing; checked studies link under half to unresolved V genes, and the rest is unexplained. D and trimming come from the DNA, and the V and J calls and clone size come from that table. The sample contains tens of thousands of clones, around 84% of them found a single time. The ten top clones hold around 4% of the sample. A word on this clone: No cognate antigen has been identified for it. No quality values exist for individual bases; no much larger clone is one base distant.

This specimen was PBMCs, taken from a glioma patient whose treatment included an IDH1 peptide vaccine. The rearranged chain carries TRBV5-1 and TRBJ2-7; the D segment might be TRBD1 or TRBD2, since each matches 5 bases. The source is a man aged 25-45 years with glioma. The nucleotides read TGCGCCAGCAGCCAGACAGCGGACGAGCAGTACTTC. It is translated as CASSQTADEQYF.